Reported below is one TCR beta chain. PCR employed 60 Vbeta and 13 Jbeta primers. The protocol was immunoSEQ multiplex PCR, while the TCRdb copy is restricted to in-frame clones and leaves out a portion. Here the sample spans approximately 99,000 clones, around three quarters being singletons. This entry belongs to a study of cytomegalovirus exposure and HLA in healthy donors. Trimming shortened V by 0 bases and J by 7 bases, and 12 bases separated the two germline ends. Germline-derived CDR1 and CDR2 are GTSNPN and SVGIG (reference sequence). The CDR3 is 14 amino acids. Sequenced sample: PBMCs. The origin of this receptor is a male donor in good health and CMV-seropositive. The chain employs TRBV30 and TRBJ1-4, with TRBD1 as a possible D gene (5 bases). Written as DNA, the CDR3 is TGTGCCTGGAGTGTAATAAGGGGCGGTGAAAAACTGTTTTTT. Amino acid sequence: CAWSVIRGGEKLFF.